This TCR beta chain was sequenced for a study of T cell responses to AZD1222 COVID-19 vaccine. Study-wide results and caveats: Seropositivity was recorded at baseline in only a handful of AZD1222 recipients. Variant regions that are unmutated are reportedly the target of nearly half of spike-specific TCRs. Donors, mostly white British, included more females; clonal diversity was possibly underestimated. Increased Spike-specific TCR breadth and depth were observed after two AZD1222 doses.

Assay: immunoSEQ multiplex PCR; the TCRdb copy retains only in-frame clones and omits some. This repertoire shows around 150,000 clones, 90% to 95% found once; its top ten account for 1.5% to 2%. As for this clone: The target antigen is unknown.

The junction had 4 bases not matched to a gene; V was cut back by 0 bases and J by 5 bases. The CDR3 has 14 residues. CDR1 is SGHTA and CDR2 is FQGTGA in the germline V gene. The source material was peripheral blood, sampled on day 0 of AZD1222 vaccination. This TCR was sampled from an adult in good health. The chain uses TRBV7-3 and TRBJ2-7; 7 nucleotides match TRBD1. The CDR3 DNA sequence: TGTGCCAGCAGCTTAACTGGTGGACAGGACGAGCAGTACTTC. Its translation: CASSLTGGQDEQYF.